These T cell receptor beta chains were read from a single sample in a study of T cell responses to AZD1222 COVID-19 vaccine. The protocol was immunoSEQ multiplex PCR, while the TCRdb copy is restricted to in-frame clones and leaves out a portion. The sample carries tens of thousands of clones, 86% recorded once. The specimen was peripheral blood, collected 28 days after the second AZD1222 dose. The receptors derive from an adult who received the AZD1222 COVID-19 vaccine. Both conserved end residues are trimmed from each CDR3. The order of the fields is V gene, CDR3 protein.

v_call: TRBV14
cdr3_aa: ASSQHRDRATEKLF

v_call: TRBV27
cdr3_aa: ASSPGGRREQY

v_call: TRBV5-1
cdr3_aa: ASSLDRTGSGELF

v_call: TRBV21-1
cdr3_aa: ASSKEDPRVDRGITEAF

v_call: TRBV11-3
cdr3_aa: ASSLTGRGTGELF

v_call: TRBV7-9
cdr3_aa: ASSTRDRFLYGYT

v_call: TRBV7-9
cdr3_aa: ASSFQPLNEQF

v_call: TRBV5-6
cdr3_aa: ASSFRTPDTQY

v_call: TRBV12-3/TRBV12-4
cdr3_aa: ASSFVQRQPQH

v_call: TRBV28
cdr3_aa: ASSFPRYEQY

v_call: TRBV28
cdr3_aa: ASSLTSVTSTDTQY

v_call: TRBV21-1
cdr3_aa: ASSKRRDQPQH

v_call: TRBV6-2/TRBV6-3
cdr3_aa: ASSRRTSGTSYNEQF

v_call: TRBV10-2
cdr3_aa: ASRPTGGGNSPLH

v_call: TRBV20-1
cdr3_aa: SASLLGQSLIQGSPLH

v_call: TRBV4-3
cdr3_aa: ASSRTKWNDEKLF

v_call: TRBV2
cdr3_aa: ASYTGRAARLPLH

v_call: TRBV9
cdr3_aa: ASSVEGSGGLYGYT

v_call: TRBV10-3
cdr3_aa: AISESRVGHEQY

v_call: TRBV2
cdr3_aa: ASSEGRRSQY

v_call: TRBV10-3
cdr3_aa: AISEPLEDGANVLT

v_call: TRBV30
cdr3_aa: AWSRQANEKLF

v_call: TRBV18
cdr3_aa: ASSPGQESEQY

v_call: TRBV11-3
cdr3_aa: ASSLQARLPYNEQF

v_call: TRBV6-1
cdr3_aa: ASSDPHTGYNEQF

v_call: TRBV5-4
cdr3_aa: ASSPRGGEQY

v_call: TRBV5-4
cdr3_aa: ASSVRRMSGVPSYEQY

v_call: TRBV19
cdr3_aa: ASKEVAGENYGYT

v_call: TRBV7-8
cdr3_aa: ASSLGRGFAPRPGYEQY

v_call: TRBV7-9
cdr3_aa: ASSLEGNTGELF

v_call: TRBV3-1/TRBV3-2
cdr3_aa: ASSQVLLPTGELF

v_call: TRBV4-2
cdr3_aa: ASSQGPGLAVYEQY

v_call: TRBV28
cdr3_aa: ASSFPGTSIYNEQF

v_call: TRBV28
cdr3_aa: AILTGDRANVLT

v_call: TRBV11-3
cdr3_aa: ASSLRVGTSGRANTGELF

v_call: TRBV13
cdr3_aa: ASSSIAGGNSYEQY

v_call: TRBV9
cdr3_aa: ASSVYPTGVGTEAF

v_call: TRBV7-9
cdr3_aa: ASSLVSGLETQY

v_call: TRBV5-4
cdr3_aa: ASSPAGTGASVTEAF

v_call: TRBV27
cdr3_aa: ASSLEGGPYEQY